These 20 T cell receptor beta chains share one sample of origin, sequenced in a study of a mutant IDH1 vaccine in newly diagnosed glioma. The antigens these receptors bind are not known. Time point reported: week 35, safety follow-up. Each vaccine dose was 300 ug of mutant IDH1 20-mer peptide, with topical imiquimod. Data came from immunoSEQ multiplex PCR; TCRdb stores just in-frame clones and leaves some out. The table lists 35,000 to 45,000 clones, approximately 83% of them singletons. Sequencing used PBMCs, obtained from a glioma patient whose treatment included an IDH1 peptide vaccine. The receptors stem from a woman aged 45-59 years with glioma.

The V call is TRBV15, the J call TRBJ1-3, with unresolved D. The V and J ends lost 2 bases and 1 base respectively, with 15 bases between them. CDR3 length: 17 amino acids. Germline V gives CDR1 LNHNV, CDR2 YYDKDF (reference sequence). The CDR3 DNA reads TGTGCCACCAGCAGAAACTCTTTATTCGGGTCTGGAAACACCATATATTTT. It specifies CATSRNSLFGSGNTIYF.

The chain links TRBV18 to TRBJ1-1; D not certain. Germline CDR1 KGHSH, CDR2 LQKENI. Trimming removed 3 bases from V and 9 bases from J, with 14 bases in between. The CDR3 covers 13 residues. The CDR3 bases are TGTGCCAGCTCACCGACCCGTGAAGCGAAAGCTTTCTTT. It specifies CASSPTREAKAFF.

V gene TRBV7-6 combines with J gene TRBJ2-7, with TRBD2 matching 11 bases. V was clipped by 7 bases and J by 3 bases; unmatched bases: 5. The CDR3 spans 14 residues. Germline assignment: CDR1 SGHVS and CDR2 FNYEAQ. The CDR3 sequence is CASTPGTSGYEQYF. CDR3 nucleotides: TGTGCCAGCACCCCAGGGACTAGCGGCTACGAGCAGTACTTC.

CDR3 DNA: TGTGCCTGGAGTTCCGTGGGGAGCACAGATACGCAGTATTTT. It specifies CAWSSVGSTDTQYF. The chain couples TRBV30 to TRBJ2-3; D gene ambiguous. Looked up from germline, CDR1 is GTSNPN and CDR2 is SVGIG (reference sequence). The CDR3 length is 14 residues. V was clipped by 2 bases and J by 0 bases, with 9 bases between them.

This CDR3 reads CASSRTRGQGIPYEQYF. CDR3 sequence (DNA): TGTGCCAGCAGCCGGACACGGGGCCAGGGAATCCCCTACGAGCAGTACTTC. The chain links TRBV7-8 to TRBJ2-7, with D possibly being TRBD1 or TRBD2 (5 bases each). This CDR3 has 17 residues. V was clipped by 5 bases and J by 2 bases, with 22 bases between them. The germline V gene encodes CDR1 SGHVS and CDR2 FQNEAQ. Full variable domain (rest looked up from reference TRBV7-8 and TRBJ2-7): GAGVSQSPRYKVAKRGQDVALRCDPISGHVSLFWYQQALGQGPEFLTYFQNEAQLDKSGLPSDRFFAERPEGSVSTLKIQRTQQEDSAVYLCASSRTRGQGIPYEQYFGPGTRLTVT.

This clone was observed a single time. The genes are TRBV5-1 and TRBJ2-7; D ambiguous. The CDR3 length is 11 residues. Germline V CDR1 and CDR2: SGHRS, YFSETQ. V was pared by 0 bases and J by 4 bases, with 2 bases between. In DNA, the CDR3 is TGCGCCAGCAGCTTGGGGTACGAGCAGTACTTC. Translating gives CASSLGYEQYF.

The chain links TRBV10-2 to TRBJ1-5; D is perhaps TRBD1 (5 bases). Trimming cost V 5 bases and J 5 bases, with 10 bases left between them. Germline CDR1 WSHSY, CDR2 SAAADI. The CDR3 extends over 13 amino acids. As DNA, the CDR3 is TGCGCCAGCAGTCAACAGGCCGATCAGCCCCAGCATTTT. Translated: CASSQQADQPQHF.

The chain joins TRBV6-1 to TRBJ2-7, with TRBD1 matching 8 bases. The junction had 3 bases not matched to a gene; V was cut back by 2 bases and J by 3 bases. The V gene's germline CDR1 is MNHNS and CDR2 SASEGT. The CDR3 is made up of 14 amino acids. The DNA for the CDR3 is TGTGCCAGCAGTGAACCGGGACAGGTCTACGAGCAGTACTTC. Translating gives CASSEPGQVYEQYF.

The rearrangement joins TRBV4-1 to TRBJ2-7; D uncertain. The CDR3 is 16 amino acids. The V gene lost 0 bases and the J gene lost 2 bases, with 14 bases spanning the gap. In germline, CDR1 is MGHRA, CDR2 YSYEKL. This chain's CDR3 is CASSQDLRRNTYEQYF. DNA of the CDR3: TGCGCCAGCAGCCAAGATCTCCGGCGGAACACCTACGAGCAGTACTTC.

This chain links TRBV5-1 with TRBJ2-5; weak D call: TRBD2 (7 bases). Trimming removed 4 bases at V and 5 bases at J, with 12 bases between. Germline loops: CDR1 SGHRS, CDR2 YFSETQ. The CDR3 length is 13 residues. The CDR3 protein is CASSRGGLETQYF. The DNA for the CDR3 is TGCGCCAGCAGCAGGGGGGGCCTGGAGACCCAGTACTTC.

The rearrangement joins TRBV5-4 to TRBJ1-4; D unresolved. CDR3 length equals 14 residues. Looked up from germline, CDR1 is SGHNT and CDR2 is YYREEE (reference sequence). Trimming pared 0 bases from V and 6 bases from J, leaving 9 bases between. CDR3 sequence (DNA): TGTGCCAGCAGCTTGGCGGGAGTTGATGAAAAACTGTTTTTT. Translating gives CASSLAGVDEKLFF.

CDR3 nucleotides: TGCGCCAGCAGCCCAGAAGGGACCTCACGACGCGAGCAGTACTTC. This encodes CASSPEGTSRREQYF. The J gene is TRBJ2-7, the V gene TRBV5-1; the D gene could be TRBD1 or TRBD2 (5 bases each). V lost 4 bases to trimming and J lost 6 bases, with 20 bases between them. The germline CDR1 and CDR2 sequences are SGHRS and YFSETQ. There are 15 residues in the CDR3.

The J gene is TRBJ1-4, the V gene TRBV19; 9 nucleotides agree with TRBD1. The CDR3 has 13 residues. J was trimmed by 10 bases and V by 9 bases; bases with no gene match: 9. In germline, CDR1 is LNHDA, CDR2 SQIVND (reference sequence). The CDR3 region has the DNA TGTGCCAGCCGGGGACAGGGTGAAAGAAAACTGTTTTTT. Translation gives CASRGQGERKLFF.

This clone was recorded only once. The gene calls are TRBV27 and TRBJ1-1; D gene unclear. Germline V lookup: CDR1 MNHEY, CDR2 SMNVEV (reference sequence). The CDR3 loop spans 16 amino acids. V gave up 2 bases and J gave up 5 bases, with 18 bases separating them. CDR3 residues: CASSLRRVGRETEAFF. The CDR3 nucleotides are TGTGCCAGCAGTTTACGCCGCGTCGGGCGAGAAACTGAAGCTTTCTTT.

The chain has TRBV7-8 and TRBJ2-2; 9 positions match TRBD2. Germline V gene lookup returns CDR1 SGHVS and CDR2 FQNEAQ. There are 14 residues in the CDR3. The V gene end was trimmed by 5 bases and the J gene end by 5 bases; junction bases not matched to a gene: 3. Here the CDR3 DNA reads TGTGCCAGCAGCGGCGGGGGGGGGACCGGGGAGCTGTTTTTT. This codes for CASSGGGGTGELFF.

This clone was counted a single time. The CDR3 nucleotides read TGTGCCGCGGGGTCCGGCGTGAAGACCCAGTACTTC. Protein: CAAGSGVKTQYF. J is TRBJ2-5 and V is TRBV6-5; the D gene is possibly TRBD2 (6 bases). V was trimmed by 11 bases and J by 6 bases, leaving 16 bases between them. Per germline, CDR1 MNHEY and CDR2 SVGAGI. CDR3 size: 12 residues.

The chain is built from TRBV5-1 and TRBJ2-5; 12 nucleotides agree with TRBD2. Trimming removed 1 base from V and 2 bases from J; junction bases left unmatched: 6. Germline loops: CDR1 SGHRS, CDR2 YFSETQ. This CDR3 has 17 amino acids. CDR3 DNA sequence: TGCGCCAGCAGCTTGAACCCTAGCGGGGGGGGTCAAGAGACCCAGTACTTC. Translation gives CASSLNPSGGGQETQYF.

The chain has TRBV6-6 and TRBJ2-3; 7 positions agree with TRBD1. V lost 4 bases, J lost 4 bases, and 8 bases stayed unmatched. The CDR3 length is 15 residues. Germline CDR1 and CDR2: MNHNY and SVGAGI (reference sequence). The CDR3 loop is CASSSSDRVPDTQYF. Written as DNA, the CDR3 is TGTGCCAGCAGTTCCAGCGACAGGGTTCCAGATACGCAGTATTTT.

The CDR3 is CASSAHGNQETQYF. The CDR3 DNA follows: TGTGCCAGCAGCGCACACGGAAACCAAGAGACCCAGTACTTC. The chain recombines TRBV9 with TRBJ2-5; D not resolved. The CDR3 covers 14 residues. With 3 bases removed from V and 0 bases from J, the gap between germline ends came to 9 bases. Germline V gene sequence: CDR1 SGDLS, CDR2 YYNGEE.

The table lists this clone with a few counts. The rearrangement uses TRBV29-1 and TRBJ1-1; no definite D call. V lost 5 bases to trimming and J lost 6 bases, with 7 bases between them. This CDR3 region has 10 residues. CDR1 and CDR2 (germline): SQVTM, ANQGSEA. This chain's CDR3 is CSVFLAEAFF. CDR3 sequence (DNA): TGCAGCGTTTTTTTAGCTGAAGCTTTCTTT.